What follows describes a single T cell receptor (beta chain). Antigen specificity is unknown. PCR involved 60 Vbeta and 13 Jbeta primers. Sequenced by immunoSEQ multiplex PCR; TCRdb stores in-frame clones only, minus some. The table includes 150,000 to 200,000 clones, more than 85% detected once. The data are from a study of cytomegalovirus exposure and HLA in healthy donors. General observations from the study: Some TCR beta chains (around 160 of them) were listed as cytomegalovirus-associated. TCR beta sequences reportedly predicted the HLA-A and HLA-B alleles of most subjects accurately.

The receptor comes from a woman younger than 35 in good health and CMV-seronegative. Sequencing was performed on PBMCs.

The DNA for the CDR3 is TGTGCCAGCTCCCTTGCCGAGGCAGGGGGCAACGTGAACACTGAAGCTTTCTTT. Translating it yields CASSLAEAGGNVNTEAFF. This chain joins TRBV18 and TRBJ1-1; TRBD1 aligns across 8 bases. The CDR3 contains 18 residues. V trimming: 6 bases; J trimming: 0 bases; junction bases outside the gene matches: 15. CDR1 is KGHSH and CDR2 is LQKENI in the germline V gene. The full variable domain, in which reference TRBV18 and TRBJ1-1 provide the parts outside the CDR3, is NAGVMQNPRHLVRRRGQEARLRCSPMKGHSHVYWYRQLPEEGLKFMVYLQKENIIDESGMPKERFSAEFPKEGPSILRIQQVVRGDSAAYFCASSLAEAGGNVNTEAFFGQGTRLTVV.